These T cell receptor beta chains were read from a single sample in a study of blood T cell repertoires in COVID-19. Some clones are missing from TCRdb's copy, which holds only in-frame ones; the method was immunoSEQ multiplex PCR. The sample holds some 300,000 clones; about 89% are singletons and the top ten take around a tenth. Sequences were obtained from PBMCs or T cells enriched from blood (not recorded which). Every receptor here comes from a woman aged 40 to 49 who had recovered from COVID-19. The CDR3 runs from the conserved cysteine through the conserved F or W. The D gene is left open where the match is weak. The size field is filled for only some rows; it gives once, few, many or a size class.

abundance | j_gene | d_gene | v_gene | CDR3nt | CDR3aa
. | TRBJ1-2 | . | TRBV28 | TGTGCCAGCAGTTTATGGACAGACGTTAACTATGGCTACACCTTC | CASSLWTDVNYGYTF
. | TRBJ1-1 | . | TRBV18 | TGTGCCAGCTCACCCGACTTATGGGTGAACACTGAAGCTTTCTTT | CASSPDLWVNTEAFF
. | TRBJ1-1 | . | TRBV30 | TGTGCCCTTAGCAGGGATACTGAAGCTTTCTTT | CALSRDTEAFF
few | TRBJ1-6 | TRBD1 | TRBV3-1/TRBV3-2 | TGTGCCAGCAGCCTCGGACCCACCGGGACAGCGGCATCACCCCTCCACTTT | CASSLGPTGTAASPLHF
. | TRBJ2-1 | TRBD2 | TRBV7-9 | TGTGCCAGCAGCCCAGCGGGAGGCCCCTACAATGAGCAGTTCTTC | CASSPAGGPYNEQFF
. | TRBJ1-4 | TRBD1 | TRBV9 | TGTGCCAGCAGCGTTGGGACAGGTAATGAAAAACTGTTTTTT | CASSVGTGNEKLFF
. | TRBJ2-1 | . | TRBV30 | TGTGCCTGGAGTGACACCTACAATGAGCAGTTCTTC | CAWSDTYNEQFF
. | TRBJ2-2 | TRBD1 | TRBV7-2 | TGTGCCAGCAGCCTAGAGACAGGGGTTAACACCGGGGAGCTGTTTTTT | CASSLETGVNTGELFF
. | TRBJ2-2 | TRBD2 | TRBV5-1 | TGCGCCAGCAGCTCCCTCGGGACTAGCGGAACGAACACCGGGGAGCTGTTTTTT | CASSSLGTSGTNTGELFF
. | TRBJ2-2 | . | TRBV11-3 | TGTGCCAGCAGCTTAAAAACAGGGAAGGCCGGGGAGCTGTTTTTT | CASSLKTGKAGELFF
. | TRBJ2-7 | . | TRBV9 | TGTGCCAGCAGCCCACTAGGAACGGCCTACGAGCAGTACTTC | CASSPLGTAYEQYF
. | TRBJ2-3 | TRBD2 | TRBV7-9 | TGTGCCAGCAGCCCTATAACCCGGGGACTAGGGTTCACAGATACGCAGTATTTT | CASSPITRGLGFTDTQYF
. | TRBJ2-1 | TRBD2 | TRBV19 | TGTGCCAGTAGTTCCCTAGCGGGAGCCAATGAGCAGTTCTTC | CASSSLAGANEQFF
. | TRBJ2-3 | TRBD2 | TRBV5-1 | TGCGCCAGCAGCTTGACTAGCGGAGTCACAGATACGCAGTATTTT | CASSLTSGVTDTQYF
. | TRBJ2-7 | TRBD1 | TRBV24-1 | TGTGCCACCAGTGCCCCGGGACAGGGCAACGAGCAGTACTTC | CATSAPGQGNEQYF
. | TRBJ2-7 | . | TRBV7-9 | TGTGCCAGCAGCGCCACAGGATTACCCTACGAGCAGTACTTC | CASSATGLPYEQYF
once | TRBJ1-2 | TRBD1 | TRBV5-4 | TGTGCCAGCAGCCCCCATTACACAGGGGCGGATGGCTACACCTTC | CASSPHYTGADGYTF
. | TRBJ2-3 | TRBD2 | TRBV24-1 | TGTGCCACCAGTGCCCCGACTAGCGGGGTCGATACGCAGTATTTT | CATSAPTSGVDTQYF
medium-sized | TRBJ2-7 | TRBD2 | TRBV6-5 | TGTGCCAGCACTCCCAGCGGGAGGGCCTCCTACGAGCAGTACTTC | CASTPSGRASYEQYF
. | TRBJ1-2 | . | TRBV19 | TGTGCCAGTAGTATACCAGGGGCGAACTATGGCTACACCTTC | CASSIPGANYGYTF
few | TRBJ2-1 | TRBD2 | TRBV9 | TGTGCCAGCAGCCCACTACCAGCGGGGGGGCCGAGTGAGCAGTTCTTC | CASSPLPAGGPSEQFF
. | TRBJ2-5 | . | TRBV5-1 | TGCGCCAGCAGCTTGCGCCCGAGCTCGGGAGAGACCCAGTACTTC | CASSLRPSSGETQYF
. | TRBJ2-2 | TRBD2 | TRBV19 | TGTGCCAGTAGTATAGTGGGAGGGACTGACACCGGGGAGCTGTTTTTT | CASSIVGGTDTGELFF
. | TRBJ2-7 | TRBD1 | TRBV6-5 | TGTGCCAGCAGTTTCGACAGGGGGCTTGACGAGCAGTACTTC | CASSFDRGLDEQYF
. | TRBJ2-1 | TRBD2 | TRBV3-1/TRBV3-2 | TGTGCCAGCAGCCAAGAACCTAGCGGAACATACAATGAGCAGTTCTTC | CASSQEPSGTYNEQFF
. | TRBJ2-1 | TRBD2 | TRBV9 | TGTGCCAGCAGCCGTGCCCTAGCGGGGGGAGATAATGAGCAGTTCTTC | CASSRALAGGDNEQFF
. | TRBJ1-1 | . | TRBV10-3 | TGTGCCATCAGTGAGTCGCAGTCCACTGAAGCTTTCTTT | CAISESQSTEAFF
. | TRBJ1-1 | . | TRBV29-1 | TGCAGCGTTCAAAGGACACCGAACACTGAAGCTTTCTTT | CSVQRTPNTEAFF
. | TRBJ2-7 | TRBD1 | TRBV7-9 | TGTGCCAGCAGCCCCGTGGACAGGGCGAAACACTACGAGCAGTACTTC | CASSPVDRAKHYEQYF
. | TRBJ2-5 | TRBD2 | TRBV7-2 | TGTGCCAGCAGCCCCCGGGGTAGACTAGCTCAAGAGACCCAGTACTTC | CASSPRGRLAQETQYF
few | TRBJ2-7 | . | TRBV24-1 | TGTGCCACCAGTGAGGGAGCTAGATACGAGCAGTACTTC | CATSEGARYEQYF
. | TRBJ2-7 | TRBD2 | TRBV11-3 | TGTGCCAGCAGCCCGGGGGGGAGCTCCTACGAGCAGTACTTC | CASSPGGSSYEQYF